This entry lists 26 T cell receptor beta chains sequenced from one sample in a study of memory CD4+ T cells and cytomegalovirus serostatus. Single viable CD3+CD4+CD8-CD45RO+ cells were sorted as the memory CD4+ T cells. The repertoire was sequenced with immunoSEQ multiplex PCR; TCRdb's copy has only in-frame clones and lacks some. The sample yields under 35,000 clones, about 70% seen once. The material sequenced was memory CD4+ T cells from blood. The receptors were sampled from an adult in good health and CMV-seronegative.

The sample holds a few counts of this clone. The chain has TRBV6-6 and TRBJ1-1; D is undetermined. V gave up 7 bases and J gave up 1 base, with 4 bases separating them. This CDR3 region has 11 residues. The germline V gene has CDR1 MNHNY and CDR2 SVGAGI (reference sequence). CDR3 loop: CASTANTEAFF. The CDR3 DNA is TGTGCCAGCACAGCGAACACTGAAGCTTTCTTT.

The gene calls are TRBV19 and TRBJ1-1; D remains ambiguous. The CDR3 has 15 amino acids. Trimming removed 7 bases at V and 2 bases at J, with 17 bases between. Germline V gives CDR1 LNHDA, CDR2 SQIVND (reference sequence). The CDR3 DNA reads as TGTGCCAGTAAGAAAGGGCCAAACTACAACACTGAAGCTTTCTTT. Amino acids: CASKKGPNYNTEAFF.

CDR3 nucleotides: TGTGCCAGCAGCCTAGCGGGGGGCCTCACAGATACGCAGTATTTT. Residues: CASSLAGGLTDTQYF. The V and J genes are TRBV5-6 and TRBJ2-3; TRBD2 agrees at 11 bases. This CDR3 has 15 amino acids. Germline CDR1 and CDR2: SGHDT and YYEEEE. After removal of 4 bases from V and 2 bases from J, the junction contained 3 bases not matched to a gene.

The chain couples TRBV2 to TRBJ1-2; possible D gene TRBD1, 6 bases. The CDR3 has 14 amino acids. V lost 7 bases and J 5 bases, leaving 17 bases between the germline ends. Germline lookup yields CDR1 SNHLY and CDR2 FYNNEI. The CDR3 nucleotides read TGTGCCAGCAAGGGGGGAAGGGACGTTTATGGCTACACCTTC. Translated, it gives CASKGGRDVYGYTF.

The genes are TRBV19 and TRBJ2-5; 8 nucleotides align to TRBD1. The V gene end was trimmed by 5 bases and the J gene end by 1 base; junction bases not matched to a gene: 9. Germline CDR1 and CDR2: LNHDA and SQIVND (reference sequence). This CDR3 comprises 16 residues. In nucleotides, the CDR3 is TGTGCCAGTAGTTTGGGACAGGTCTTGGCCCAAGAGACCCAGTACTTC. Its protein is CASSLGQVLAQETQYF.

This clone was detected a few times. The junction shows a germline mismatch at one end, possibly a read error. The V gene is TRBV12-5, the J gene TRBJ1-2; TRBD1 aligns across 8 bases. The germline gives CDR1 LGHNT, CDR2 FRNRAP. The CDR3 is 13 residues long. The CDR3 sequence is CASGLQGAGPQIF. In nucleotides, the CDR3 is TGTGCTAGTGGTTTGCAGGGGGCGGGCCCACAGATCTTC.

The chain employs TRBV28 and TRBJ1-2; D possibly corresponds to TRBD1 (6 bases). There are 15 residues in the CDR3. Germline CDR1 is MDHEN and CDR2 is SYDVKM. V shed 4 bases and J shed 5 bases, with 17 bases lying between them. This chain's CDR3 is CASSYGGQGWYGYTF. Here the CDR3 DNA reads TGTGCCAGCAGTTATGGGGGCCAAGGGTGGTATGGCTACACCTTC.

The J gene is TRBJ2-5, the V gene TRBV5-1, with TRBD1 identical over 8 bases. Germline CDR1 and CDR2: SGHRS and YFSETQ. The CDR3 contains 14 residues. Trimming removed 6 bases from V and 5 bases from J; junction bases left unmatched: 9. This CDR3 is CASNPSGGGETQYF. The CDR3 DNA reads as TGCGCCAGCAATCCCTCAGGGGGCGGGGAGACCCAGTACTTC.

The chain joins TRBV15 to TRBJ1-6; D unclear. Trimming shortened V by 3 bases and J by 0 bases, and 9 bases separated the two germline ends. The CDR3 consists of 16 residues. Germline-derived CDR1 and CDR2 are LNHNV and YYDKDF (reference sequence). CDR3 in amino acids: CATSSGGRSYNSPLHF. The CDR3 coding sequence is TGTGCCACCAGCAGCGGCGGACGCTCCTATAATTCACCCCTCCACTTT.

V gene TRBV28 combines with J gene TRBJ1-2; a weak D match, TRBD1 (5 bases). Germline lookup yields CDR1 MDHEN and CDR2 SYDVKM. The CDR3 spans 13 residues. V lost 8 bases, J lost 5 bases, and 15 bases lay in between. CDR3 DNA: TGTGCCAGCGGGGGGACTGCCCTGTATGGCTACACCTTC. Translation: CASGGTALYGYTF.

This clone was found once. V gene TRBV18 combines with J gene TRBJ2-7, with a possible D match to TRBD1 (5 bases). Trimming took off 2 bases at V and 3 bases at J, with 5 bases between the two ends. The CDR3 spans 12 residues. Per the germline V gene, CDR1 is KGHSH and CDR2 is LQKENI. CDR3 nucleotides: TGTGCCAGCTCACCAACAGGCTACGAGCAGTACTTC. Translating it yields CASSPTGYEQYF. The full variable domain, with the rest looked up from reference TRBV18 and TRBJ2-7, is NAGVMQNPRHLVRRRGQEARLRCSPMKGHSHVYWYRQLPEEGLKFMVYLQKENIIDESGMPKERFSAEFPKEGPSILRIQQVVRGDSAAYFCASSPTGYEQYFGPGTRLTVT.

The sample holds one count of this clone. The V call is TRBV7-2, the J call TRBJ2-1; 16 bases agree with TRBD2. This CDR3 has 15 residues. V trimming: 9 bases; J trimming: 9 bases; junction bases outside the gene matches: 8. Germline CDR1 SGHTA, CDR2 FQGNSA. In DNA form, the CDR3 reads TGTGCCAGTTCGACGGGACTAGCGGGGGGGGGTGAGCAGTTCTTC. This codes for CASSTGLAGGGEQFF.

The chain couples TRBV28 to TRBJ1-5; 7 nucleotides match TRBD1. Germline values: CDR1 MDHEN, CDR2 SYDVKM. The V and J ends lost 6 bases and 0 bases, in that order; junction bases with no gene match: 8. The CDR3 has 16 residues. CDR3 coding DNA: TGTGCCAGCAGCCCAGGGGACAGCTATAGCAATCAGCCCCAGCATTTT. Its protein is CASSPGDSYSNQPQHF.

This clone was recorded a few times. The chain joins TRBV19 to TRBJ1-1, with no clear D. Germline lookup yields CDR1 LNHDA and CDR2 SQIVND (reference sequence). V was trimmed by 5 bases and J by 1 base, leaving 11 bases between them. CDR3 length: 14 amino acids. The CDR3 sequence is CASSPSWTNTEAFF. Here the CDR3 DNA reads TGTGCCAGTAGTCCTAGTTGGACGAACACTGAAGCTTTCTTT.

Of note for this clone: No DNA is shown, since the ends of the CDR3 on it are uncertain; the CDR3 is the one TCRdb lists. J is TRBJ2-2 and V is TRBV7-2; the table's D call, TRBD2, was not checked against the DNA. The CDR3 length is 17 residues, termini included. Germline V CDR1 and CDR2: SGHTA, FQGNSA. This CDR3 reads CASSLTGGALRAGELFF.

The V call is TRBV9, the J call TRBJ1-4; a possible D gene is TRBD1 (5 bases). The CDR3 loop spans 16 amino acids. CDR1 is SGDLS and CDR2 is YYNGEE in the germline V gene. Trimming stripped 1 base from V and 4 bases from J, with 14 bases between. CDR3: CASSVRAGQGNEKLFF. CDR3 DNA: TGTGCCAGCAGCGTAAGAGCTGGGCAGGGTAATGAAAAACTGTTTTTT.

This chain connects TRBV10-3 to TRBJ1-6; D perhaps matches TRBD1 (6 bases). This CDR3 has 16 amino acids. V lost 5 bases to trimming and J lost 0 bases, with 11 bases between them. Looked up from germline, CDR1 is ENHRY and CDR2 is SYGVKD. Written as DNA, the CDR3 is TGTGCCATCAGTATTACGGACAGCTCCTATAATTCACCCCTCCACTTT. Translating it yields CAISITDSSYNSPLHF.

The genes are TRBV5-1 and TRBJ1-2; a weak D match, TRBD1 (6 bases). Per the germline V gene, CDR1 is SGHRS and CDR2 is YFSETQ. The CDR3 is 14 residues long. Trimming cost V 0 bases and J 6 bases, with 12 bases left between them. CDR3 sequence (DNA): TGCGCCAGCAGCTTGGCTACTGGGGGCGATGGCTACACCTTC. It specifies CASSLATGGDGYTF.

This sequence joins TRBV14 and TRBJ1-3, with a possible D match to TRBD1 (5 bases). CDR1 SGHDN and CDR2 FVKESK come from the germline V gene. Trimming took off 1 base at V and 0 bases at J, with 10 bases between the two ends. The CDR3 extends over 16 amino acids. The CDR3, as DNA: TGTGCCAGCAGCCAAGGAACAGGCTACTCTGGAAACACCATATATTTT. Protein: CASSQGTGYSGNTIYF.

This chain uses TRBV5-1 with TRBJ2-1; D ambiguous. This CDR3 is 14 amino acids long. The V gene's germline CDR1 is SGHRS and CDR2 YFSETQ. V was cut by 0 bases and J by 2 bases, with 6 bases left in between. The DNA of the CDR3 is TGCGCCAGCAGCTTGGATTCAGCCTACAATGAGCAGTTCTTC. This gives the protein CASSLDSAYNEQFF.

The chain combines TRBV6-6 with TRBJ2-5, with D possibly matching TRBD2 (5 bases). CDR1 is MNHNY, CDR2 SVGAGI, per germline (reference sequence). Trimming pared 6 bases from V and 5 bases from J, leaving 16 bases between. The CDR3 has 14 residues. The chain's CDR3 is CASRDSVIGETQYF. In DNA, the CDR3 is TGTGCCAGCAGAGATAGCGTGATTGGGGAGACCCAGTACTTC.

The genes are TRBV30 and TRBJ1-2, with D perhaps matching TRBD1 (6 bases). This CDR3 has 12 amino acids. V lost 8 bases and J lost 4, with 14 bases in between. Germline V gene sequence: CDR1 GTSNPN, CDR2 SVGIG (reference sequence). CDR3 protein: CALTGISYGYTF. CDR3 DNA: TGTGCCCTAACAGGGATCTCCTATGGCTACACCTTC. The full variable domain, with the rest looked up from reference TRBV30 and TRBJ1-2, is SQTIHQWPATLVQPVGSPLSLECTVEGTSNPNLYWYRQAAGRGLQLLFYSVGIGQISSEVPQNLSASRPQDRQFILSSKKLLLSDSGFYLCALTGISYGYTFGSGTRLTVV.

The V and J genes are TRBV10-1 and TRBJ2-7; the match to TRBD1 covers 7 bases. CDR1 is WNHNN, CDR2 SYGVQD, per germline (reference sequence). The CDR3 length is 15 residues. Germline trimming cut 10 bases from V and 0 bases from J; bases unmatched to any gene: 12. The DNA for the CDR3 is TGCGCCATCCCGATCTGGGACAGCGACTCCTACGAGCAGTACTTC. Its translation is CAIPIWDSDSYEQYF.

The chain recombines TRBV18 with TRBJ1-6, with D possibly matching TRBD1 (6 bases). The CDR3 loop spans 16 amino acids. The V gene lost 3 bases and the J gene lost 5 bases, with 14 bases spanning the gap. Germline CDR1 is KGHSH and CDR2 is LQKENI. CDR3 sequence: CASSPPGSGDNSPLHF. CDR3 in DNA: TGTGCCAGCTCACCTCCCGGGTCAGGGGATAATTCACCCCTCCACTTT.

The CDR3 bases are TGTGCCAGCAGTTTTACCCTACAGGGTAGCACAGATACGCAGTATTTT. Protein product: CASSFTLQGSTDTQYF. The rearrangement links TRBV28 to TRBJ2-3; tentatively, D is TRBD1 (6 bases). The CDR3 sequence is 16 residues long. Germline V CDR1 and CDR2: MDHEN, SYDVKM. V was clipped by 3 bases and J by 0 bases, with 13 bases between them.

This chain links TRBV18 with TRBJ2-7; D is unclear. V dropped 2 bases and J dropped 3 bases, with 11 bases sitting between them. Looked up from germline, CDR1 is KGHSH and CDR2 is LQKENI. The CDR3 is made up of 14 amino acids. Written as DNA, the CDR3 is TGTGCCAGCTCACCAGTGGCCACTGACTACGAGCAGTACTTC. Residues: CASSPVATDYEQYF.